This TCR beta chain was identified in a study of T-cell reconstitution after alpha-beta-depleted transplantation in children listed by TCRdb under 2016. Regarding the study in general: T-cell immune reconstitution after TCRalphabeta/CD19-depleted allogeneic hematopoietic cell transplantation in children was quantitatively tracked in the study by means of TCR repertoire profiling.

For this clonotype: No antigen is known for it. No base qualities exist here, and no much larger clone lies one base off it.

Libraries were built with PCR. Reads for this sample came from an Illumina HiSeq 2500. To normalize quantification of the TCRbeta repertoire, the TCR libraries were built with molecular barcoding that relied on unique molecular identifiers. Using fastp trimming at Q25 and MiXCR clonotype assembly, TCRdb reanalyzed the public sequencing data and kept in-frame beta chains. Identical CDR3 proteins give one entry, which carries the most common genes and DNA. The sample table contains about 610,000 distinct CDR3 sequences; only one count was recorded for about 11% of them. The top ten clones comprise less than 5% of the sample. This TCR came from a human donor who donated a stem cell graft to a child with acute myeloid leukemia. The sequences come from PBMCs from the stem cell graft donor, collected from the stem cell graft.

The CDR3 reads CASSSDNTYEQYF. The DNA sequence is given as TGTGCCAGCAGTTCTGATAATACCTACGAGCAGTACTTC. This receptor chain uses TRBV6-6 and TRBJ2-7, with an unclear D gene assignment. The CDR3 starts with the cysteine, ends with the phenylalanine, and has 13 residues. The CDR3 DNA has 39 bases and is translated from base 1. Via the germline V gene (reference sequence), CDR1 is MNHNY and CDR2 SVGAGI. V and J lose 4 bases and 2 bases, and a span of 9 bases separates them.